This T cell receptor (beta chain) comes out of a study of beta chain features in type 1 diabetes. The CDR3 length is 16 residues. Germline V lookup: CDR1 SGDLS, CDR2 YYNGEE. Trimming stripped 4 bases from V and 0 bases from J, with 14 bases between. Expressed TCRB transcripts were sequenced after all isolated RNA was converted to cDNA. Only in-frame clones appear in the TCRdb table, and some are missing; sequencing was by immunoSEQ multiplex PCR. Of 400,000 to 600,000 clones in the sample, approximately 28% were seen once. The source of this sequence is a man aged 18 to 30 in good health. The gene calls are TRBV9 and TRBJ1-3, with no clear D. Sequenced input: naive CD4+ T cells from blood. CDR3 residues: CASSTTTVSSGNTIYF. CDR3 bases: TGTGCCAGCAGCACGACGACCGTGAGCTCTGGAAACACCATATATTTT.